This T cell receptor beta chain was captured by sequencing in a study of identical twins' blood T cells. Overall study results and limits: Shared CDR3 clonotype counts between two donors mainly tracked the product of their cloneset sizes, twins included.

This clonotype was picked up a small number of times. Its specificity is unknown. From the 5' RACE reads, TCRdb called clonotypes with MiXCR, one entry per CDR3 protein. The data contain 400,000 or so distinct CDR3 sequences, over 25% of them singletons. Germline loops: CDR1 DFQATT, CDR2 SNEGSKA (reference sequence). The length of the CDR3 is 14 residues. Trimming took 5 bases from V and 6 from J; bases not matched to a gene: 8. The TCR was taken from a woman aged 18-55 years in good health. The specimen sequenced was PBMCs. V usage is TRBV20-1 and J usage is TRBJ1-5, with 9 bases identical to TRBD1. This CDR3 is CSAEGQGKGQPQHF. CDR3 nucleotides: TGCAGTGCTGAGGGACAGGGTAAGGGTCAGCCCCAGCATTTT.